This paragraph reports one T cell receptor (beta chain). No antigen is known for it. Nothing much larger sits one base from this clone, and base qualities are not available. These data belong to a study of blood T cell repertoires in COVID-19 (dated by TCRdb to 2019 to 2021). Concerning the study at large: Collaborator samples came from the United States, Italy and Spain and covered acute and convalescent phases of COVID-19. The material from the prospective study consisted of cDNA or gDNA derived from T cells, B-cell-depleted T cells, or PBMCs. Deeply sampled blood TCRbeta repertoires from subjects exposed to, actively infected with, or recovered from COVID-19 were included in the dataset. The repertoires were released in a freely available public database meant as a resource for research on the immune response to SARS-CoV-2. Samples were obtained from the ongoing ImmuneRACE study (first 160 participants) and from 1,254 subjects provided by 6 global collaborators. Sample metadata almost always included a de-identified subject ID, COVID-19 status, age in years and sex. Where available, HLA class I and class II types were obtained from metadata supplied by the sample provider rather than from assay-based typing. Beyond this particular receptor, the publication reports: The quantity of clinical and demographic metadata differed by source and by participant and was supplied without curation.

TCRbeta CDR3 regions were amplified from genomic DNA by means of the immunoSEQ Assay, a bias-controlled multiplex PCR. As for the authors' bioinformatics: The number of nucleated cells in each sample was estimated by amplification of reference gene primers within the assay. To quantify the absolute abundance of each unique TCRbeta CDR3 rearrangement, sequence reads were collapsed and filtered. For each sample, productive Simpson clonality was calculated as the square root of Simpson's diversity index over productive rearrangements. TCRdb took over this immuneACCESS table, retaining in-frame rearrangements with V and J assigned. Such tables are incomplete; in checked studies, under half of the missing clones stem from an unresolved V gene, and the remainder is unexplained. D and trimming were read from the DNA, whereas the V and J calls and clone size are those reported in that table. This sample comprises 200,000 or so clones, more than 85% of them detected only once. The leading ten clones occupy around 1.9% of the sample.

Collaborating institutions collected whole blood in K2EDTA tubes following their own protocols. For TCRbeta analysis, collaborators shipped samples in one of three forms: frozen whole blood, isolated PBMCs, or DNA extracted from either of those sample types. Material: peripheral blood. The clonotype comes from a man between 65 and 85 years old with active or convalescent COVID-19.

In nucleotides, the sequence is TGCAGCGTGGGAAATCCCACGGGGGTCTCCTATGGCTACACCTTC. Its coded protein is CSVGNPTGVSYGYTF. This receptor chain uses TRBV29-1 and TRBJ1-2; possibly the D gene is TRBD1, per 5 matching bases. The junction carries 21 bases between V and J, which are trimmed by 6 bases and 4 bases respectively. The CDR1 and CDR2 encoded by the germline V gene are SQVTM and ANQGSEA. From the cysteine up to the phenylalanine, the CDR3 has a length of 15 residues. Only the CDR3 DNA stays, 45 bases, in frame from base 1.